This entry lists 19 T cell receptor beta chains sequenced from one sample in a study of long-term antiretroviral therapy in people with HIV. The authors ran the immunoSEQ assay, v3.0, at survey level. Some clones are missing from TCRdb's copy, which holds only in-frame ones; the method was immunoSEQ multiplex PCR. The sample holds 22,000 or so clones; 75% to 90% are singletons and the top ten take about 4.4%. Here the sequenced sample was unsorted PBMCs, taken roughly 6.1 years after starting antiretroviral therapy. Receptors were obtained from a man in his thirties or forties with HIV.

The rearrangement uses TRBV7-9 and TRBJ1-5; the D is unclear. Germline CDR1 and CDR2: SEHNR and FQNEAQ (reference sequence). The CDR3 has 13 residues. The ends were cut back, 1 base at V and 6 bases at J, with 7 bases in the middle. This chain's CDR3 is CASSLELGQPQHF. CDR3 DNA: TGTGCCAGCAGCTTAGAGCTGGGTCAGCCCCAGCATTTT. Drawing the rest from reference TRBV7-9 and TRBJ1-5, the complete variable domain is DTGVSQNPRHKITKRGQNVTFRCDPISEHNRLYWYRQTLGQGPEFLTYFQNEAQLEKSRLLSDRFSAERPKGSFSTLEIQRTEQGDSAMYLCASSLELGQPQHFGDGTRLSIL.

The chain links TRBV28 to TRBJ2-5; the D gene is possibly TRBD2 (6 bases). This CDR3 contains 12 residues. Germline loops: CDR1 MDHEN, CDR2 SYDVKM. The V end lost 7 bases, the J end lost 5 bases, and 11 bases lay between the germline ends. In nucleotides, the CDR3 is TGTGCCAGCAAGGCGGGATCCGAGACCCAGTACTTC. Translated: CASKAGSETQYF.

This chain joins TRBV18 and TRBJ2-1; 10 bases align to TRBD1. Trimming removed 2 bases from V and 7 bases from J; junction bases left unmatched: 8. Per germline, CDR1 KGHSH and CDR2 LQKENI. There are 16 residues in the CDR3. The CDR3 loop reads CASSPLGTGEFNEQFF. Written as DNA, the CDR3 is TGTGCCAGCTCACCATTGGGGACAGGGGAATTTAATGAGCAGTTCTTC.

This chain joins TRBV7-9 and TRBJ1-3; TRBD1 aligns across 9 bases. In germline, CDR1 is SEHNR, CDR2 FQNEAQ (reference sequence). V shed 4 bases and J 1 base; nucleotides not matched to a gene: 2. The CDR3 is made up of 15 amino acids. Written as DNA, the CDR3 is TGTGCCAGCAGCTGGGACAGGGTTTCTGGAAACACCATATATTTT. Translation: CASSWDRVSGNTIYF.

The chain has TRBV19 and TRBJ2-2, with D tentatively TRBD2 (5 bases). Looked up from germline, CDR1 is LNHDA and CDR2 is SQIVND (reference sequence). The CDR3 extends over 14 amino acids. V dropped 7 bases and J dropped 4 bases, with 13 bases sitting between them. CDR3: CASIEGWGTGELFF. CDR3 in DNA: TGTGCCAGTATTGAGGGTTGGGGCACCGGGGAGCTGTTTTTT.

This clone is medium-sized by share. The rearrangement joins TRBV6-4 to TRBJ2-2; D might be TRBD1 (6 bases). The CDR3 is 14 amino acids. CDR1 and CDR2 (germline): MRHNA, SNTAGT. Trimming cost V 3 bases and J 6 bases, with 11 bases left between them. The CDR3 reads CASSDTGISGELFF. The CDR3 nucleotides read TGTGCCAGCAGTGATACAGGGATCTCCGGGGAGCTGTTTTTT.

The chain recombines TRBV5-1 with TRBJ2-2; 10 bases map to TRBD2. The length of the CDR3 is 17 residues. The J segment lost 0 bases and the V segment lost 0 bases, leaving 2 bases of the junction unmatched. The V gene's germline CDR1 is SGHRS and CDR2 YFSETQ. The CDR3 region has the DNA TGCGCCAGCAGCTTGGGACTAGCGGGCACGAACACCGGGGAGCTGTTTTTT. Protein product: CASSLGLAGTNTGELFF.

The chain combines TRBV5-4 with TRBJ2-1; 9 nucleotides line up with TRBD2. CDR3 length equals 16 residues. From germline, CDR1 is SGHNT and CDR2 YYREEE (reference sequence). Germline trimming cut 0 bases from V and 12 bases from J; bases unmatched to any gene: 13. CDR3 sequence: CASSLEGGGAFRRQFF. DNA for the CDR3: TGTGCCAGCAGCTTGGAAGGCGGGGGGGCTTTCCGTCGGCAGTTCTTC.

DNA for the CDR3: TGTGCCAGTAGTGATCCGGACAGGGGAGACTATGGCTACACCTTC. It codes for CASSDPDRGDYGYTF. V is TRBV19 and J is TRBJ1-2; 9 nucleotides agree with TRBD1. J lost 3 bases, V lost 5 bases, and 7 bases had no gene match. Looked up from germline, CDR1 is LNHDA and CDR2 is SQIVND (reference sequence). CDR3 length: 15 residues.

This clone was seen a single time. The chain links TRBV10-3 to TRBJ2-5; 7 bases match TRBD1. The end of the DNA fits TRBJ2-7 better, so the J call may be wrong. The V gene's germline CDR1 is ENHRY and CDR2 SYGVKD. This CDR3 spans 13 amino acids. The chain's CDR3 is CAISGGQLYEQYF. CDR3 DNA sequence: TGTGCCATTTCAGGGGGACAGCTCTACGAGCAGTACTTC.

The chain's CDR3 is CASSSGLAGDEQYF. The CDR3 DNA follows: TGTGCCAGCAGCTCTGGACTAGCGGGAGACGAGCAGTACTTC. This chain joins TRBV7-2 and TRBJ2-7, with 13 bases aligning to TRBD2. The CDR3 sequence is 14 residues long. V shed 4 bases and J 5 bases; nucleotides not matched to a gene: 2. The germline gives CDR1 SGHTA, CDR2 FQGNSA.

The chain recombines TRBV6-5 with TRBJ1-2; the D is unclear. The V gene lost 11 bases and the J gene lost 0 bases, with 10 bases spanning the gap. This CDR3 contains 12 residues. CDR1 and CDR2 from the germline V gene are MNHEY and SVGAGI. CDR3: CAVVGTNYGYTF. The CDR3 region has the DNA TGTGCCGTAGTGGGCACTAACTATGGCTACACCTTC.

The chain is built from TRBV7-9 and TRBJ2-5; 7 bases are shared with TRBD2. After removal of 4 bases from V and 5 bases from J, the junction contained 19 bases not matched to a gene. The CDR3 consists of 18 residues. Per the germline V gene, CDR1 is SEHNR and CDR2 is FQNEAQ (reference sequence). CDR3 region: CASSSLGGLGGPRETQYF. The CDR3 nucleotides read TGTGCCAGCAGCTCCCTAGGAGGATTGGGAGGGCCTCGGGAGACCCAGTACTTC.

The chain combines TRBV6-6 with TRBJ2-3; 8 bases align to TRBD2. The CDR3 runs 15 residues. The germline V gene encodes CDR1 MNHNY and CDR2 SVGAGI (reference sequence). With 6 bases clipped from V and 3 bases from J, the junction kept 8 bases outside the gene matches. DNA of the CDR3: TGTGCCAGCAGCCCCGGGAAGCGGGGGACAGATACGCAGTATTTT. Its translation is CASSPGKRGTDTQYF.

The count of this clone is one. V and J are TRBV7-2 and TRBJ1-2, with D possibly TRBD1 on 5 matching bases. This CDR3 spans 14 amino acids. CDR1 and CDR2 from the germline V gene are SGHTA and FQGNSA. Trimming left V 2 bases short and J 7 bases short, with 14 bases between. CDR3 bases: TGTGCCAGCAGCTTAAGTAGTGCGGGGGGTGGCTACACCTTC. Translated: CASSLSSAGGGYTF.

This clone has only one observation. The V call is TRBV6-1, the J call TRBJ2-5; 10 bases agree with TRBD2. The better agreement between TRBJ2-7 and the DNA end casts doubt on the J call. CDR1 MNHNS and CDR2 SASEGT come from the germline V gene. CDR3 length: 15 amino acids. The CDR3 bases are TGTGCCAGCAGTGAAGAACTAGCGGGACCCTACGAGCAGTACTTC. It translates to CASSEELAGPYEQYF.

This rearrangement joins TRBV6-1 to TRBJ2-2; possible D gene TRBD1, 6 bases. The V end lost 4 bases, the J end lost 0 bases, and 9 bases lay between the germline ends. This CDR3 is built from 15 residues. The germline CDR1 and CDR2 sequences are MNHNS and SASEGT. The CDR3 reads CASSGGHPNTGELFF. The CDR3 coding sequence is TGTGCCAGCAGTGGGGGACACCCGAACACCGGGGAGCTGTTTTTT.

The gene calls are TRBV7-3 and TRBJ1-5, with 8 nucleotides matching TRBD1. The trim removed 6 bases at V and 3 bases at J, leaving 7 bases unmatched. The CDR3 is 15 amino acids. Per germline, CDR1 SGHTA and CDR2 FQGTGA. The CDR3 here is CASSQQGGFNQPQHF. The DNA of the CDR3 is TGTGCCAGCAGTCAACAGGGGGGCTTCAATCAGCCCCAGCATTTT.

A few counts support this clone. The rearrangement uses TRBV7-9 and TRBJ2-7, with TRBD2 matching 10 bases. This CDR3 has 19 amino acids. From germline, CDR1 is SEHNR and CDR2 FQNEAQ (reference sequence). V lost 6 bases, J lost 3 bases, and 20 bases stayed unmatched. The CDR3 DNA reads as TGTGCCAGCAGACATTTCGAGTCGCCCCAGCGGGAGGGGATCTACGAGCAGTACTTC. Its translation: CASRHFESPQREGIYEQYF.